These T cell receptor beta chains were read from a single sample in a study of blood T cell repertoires in COVID-19. The protocol was immunoSEQ multiplex PCR, while the TCRdb copy is restricted to in-frame clones and leaves out a portion. In the table there are around 140,000 clones, approximately 82% of which are singletons. Sequenced material: peripheral blood. Receptors originate from a man in his sixties with active or convalescent COVID-19. CDR3s include the opening cysteine and the closing phenylalanine or tryptophan. Fields, in order: D gene, clone size, J gene, V gene, CDR3 protein, CDR3 DNA. D genes are given only for firm matches. The size of a clone is reported for some rows only, either as once, few or many, or as a class for expanded clones.

>NA|NA|TRBJ1-2|TRBV4-3
CASSQGGRRYGYTF
TGCGCCAGCAGCCAAGGAGGCAGAAGATATGGCTACACCTTC
>NA|once|TRBJ1-2|TRBV19
CASSPTADFGGYTF
TGTGCCAGTAGCCCGACCGCGGATTTTGGTGGCTACACCTTC
>NA|NA|TRBJ1-1|TRBV4-1
CASSKGGLNTEAFF
TGCGCCAGCAGCAAAGGGGGGCTGAACACTGAAGCTTTCTTT
>NA|NA|TRBJ1-5|TRBV5-6
CASSFLDEGVPGPQHF
TGTGCCAGCAGCTTTCTGGACGAGGGGGTCCCAGGGCCCCAGCATTTT
>TRBD1|once|TRBJ1-2|TRBV11-3
CASSLGQIGYTF
TGTGCCAGCAGCCTGGGACAGATTGGCTACACCTTC
>NA|NA|TRBJ2-5|TRBV12-3/TRBV12-4
CASSKHGETQYF
TGTGCCAGCAGCAAGCACGGGGAGACCCAGTACTTC
>NA|NA|TRBJ1-2|TRBV25-1
CASEGQSYGYTF
TGTGCCAGCGAAGGACAGTCCTATGGCTACACCTTC
>TRBD1|NA|TRBJ1-4|TRBV5-1
CASSPKAGTGDEKLFF
TGCGCCAGCAGCCCAAAGGCCGGGACAGGGGACGAAAAACTGTTTTTT
>NA|NA|TRBJ1-2|TRBV4-3
CASSPHSNYGYTF
TGCGCCAGCAGCCCCCATTCTAACTATGGCTACACCTTC
>NA|NA|TRBJ2-2|TRBV4-3
CASSQVSGIGELFF
TGCGCCAGCAGCCAAGTTTCCGGGATCGGGGAGCTGTTTTTT
>TRBD1|NA|TRBJ1-3|TRBV25-1
CASSGLKGQGFSGNTIYF
TGTGCCAGCAGTGGGTTGAAGGGACAGGGCTTTTCTGGAAACACCATATATTTT
>TRBD1|NA|TRBJ2-7|TRBV6-6
CASSPPGTGGFEQYF
TGTGCCAGCAGCCCCCCCGGGACAGGGGGGTTCGAGCAGTACTTC
>TRBD1|once|TRBJ1-2|TRBV18
CASSPDREGGYTF
TGTGCCAGCTCGCCTGACAGGGAAGGTGGCTACACCTTC
>TRBD2|once|TRBJ2-5|TRBV7-2
CASSLVPGTSGSETQYF
TGTGCCAGCAGCTTAGTCCCCGGGACTAGCGGGAGTGAGACCCAGTACTTC
>NA|NA|TRBJ2-6|TRBV6-5
CASRAGFTGANVLTF
TGTGCCAGCAGGGCAGGGTTTACTGGGGCCAACGTCCTGACTTTC
>NA|NA|TRBJ1-5|TRBV10-2
CASTPLSNQPQHF
TGCGCCAGCACTCCCTTGAGCAATCAGCCCCAGCATTTT
>NA|few|TRBJ1-1|TRBV25-1
CASIDRGVGEAFF
TGTGCCAGCATCGATAGGGGTGTTGGTGAAGCTTTCTTT
>NA|few|TRBJ1-1|TRBV19
CASSFTGEMEAFF
TGTGCCAGTAGTTTCACCGGGGAGATGGAAGCTTTCTTT
>NA|NA|TRBJ2-5|TRBV5-4
CASSLSQTNQETQYF
TGTGCCAGCAGCTTAAGCCAGACTAATCAAGAGACCCAGTACTTC
>NA|NA|TRBJ2-3|TRBV7-2
CASSLGGGVRTDTQYF
TGTGCCAGCAGCTTAGGAGGGGGAGTTCGCACAGATACGCAGTATTTT
>TRBD2|NA|TRBJ2-5|TRBV2
CASSLLAGANQETQYF
TGTGCCAGCAGTTTACTAGCGGGGGCCAACCAAGAGACCCAGTACTTC
>NA|NA|TRBJ2-5|TRBV14
CASSQVARAETQYF
TGTGCCAGCAGCCAAGTTGCCAGGGCAGAGACCCAGTACTTC
>TRBD2|NA|TRBJ2-1|TRBV18
CASSPRRTSGEGSEQFF
TGTGCCAGCTCACCACGGAGGACTAGCGGGGAGGGCAGTGAGCAGTTCTTC
>TRBD2|few|TRBJ2-7|TRBV7-8
CASSLSSGASPYEQYF
TGTGCCAGCAGCTTATCTAGCGGGGCCAGCCCCTACGAGCAGTACTTC
>NA|NA|TRBJ2-1|TRBV7-2
CASSLAPSNYNEQFF
TGTGCCAGCAGCTTAGCGCCTAGCAACTACAATGAGCAGTTCTTC
>NA|NA|TRBJ2-1|TRBV7-2
CASSSQGSYNEQFF
TGTGCCAGCAGCTCCCAGGGGTCCTACAATGAGCAGTTCTTC
>NA|NA|TRBJ2-3|TRBV4-3
CASSQDSLGADTQYF
TGCGCCAGCAGCCAAGATTCGCTCGGGGCAGATACGCAGTATTTT
>TRBD1|NA|TRBJ1-1|TRBV19
CASSGRQTGVQQAFF
TGTGCCAGTAGTGGGAGGCAAACAGGGGTACAGCAAGCTTTCTTT
>TRBD2|NA|TRBJ2-1|TRBV24-1
CATSPKPQDWRSLAGADEQFF
TGTGCCACCAGTCCAAAGCCCCAGGACTGGCGGTCCCTAGCGGGAGCGGATGAGCAGTTCTTC
>TRBD2|NA|TRBJ2-3|TRBV25-1
CASSVAGGRTDTQYF
TGTGCCAGCAGTGTAGCGGGAGGGCGCACAGATACGCAGTATTTT
>NA|NA|TRBJ2-2|TRBV19
CASKGQLAPHTGELFF
TGTGCCAGTAAAGGTCAGCTAGCGCCGCACACCGGGGAGCTGTTTTTT
>TRBD1|once|TRBJ1-1|TRBV5-4
CASSTGNRGAEAFF
TGTGCCAGCAGCACCGGAAACAGGGGCGCTGAAGCTTTCTTT
>NA|once|TRBJ2-1|TRBV19
CASSLVSGPYNEQFF
TGTGCCAGTAGCTTGGTGTCTGGGCCCTACAATGAGCAGTTCTTC
>NA|NA|TRBJ2-3|TRBV11-3
CASSLVFRQVEEDTQYF
TGTGCCAGCAGCTTAGTTTTCCGACAGGTAGAAGAGGATACGCAGTATTTT
>TRBD1|NA|TRBJ2-4|TRBV7-8
CASSLGGQGNIQYF
TGTGCCAGCAGCTTAGGGGGACAGGGGAACATTCAGTACTTC
>NA|NA|TRBJ1-3|TRBV6-5
CASSYAGLSSGNTIYF
TGTGCCAGCAGTTACGCGGGATTAAGCTCTGGAAACACCATATATTTT
>NA|NA|TRBJ2-1|TRBV6-5
CASSDLRRDPRFF
TGTGCCAGCAGCGACCTCCGTCGGGATCCCCGGTTCTTC
>NA|NA|TRBJ1-6|TRBV9
CASSVGDTSSYNSPLHF
TGTGCCAGCAGCGTAGGGGACACAAGCTCCTATAATTCACCCCTCCACTTT
>NA|NA|TRBJ1-1|TRBV18
CASSPNGGEGTEAFF
TGTGCCAGCTCACCAAACGGAGGGGAGGGCACTGAAGCTTTCTTT
>TRBD1|NA|TRBJ1-1|TRBV14
CASSQPGQGWWGTEAFF
TGTGCCAGCAGCCAACCGGGACAGGGCTGGTGGGGCACTGAAGCTTTCTTT
>TRBD1|NA|TRBJ1-1|TRBV2
CASSMGQLNTEAFF
TGTGCCAGCAGCATGGGACAGTTGAACACTGAAGCTTTCTTT
>TRBD2|once|TRBJ2-3|TRBV6-6
CASRDERGKQYF
TGTGCCAGCAGAGACGAGCGGGGAAAGCAGTATTTT
>NA|NA|TRBJ2-1|TRBV4-3
CASSQPRLGNNEQFF
TGCGCCAGCAGCCAACCTAGACTAGGAAACAATGAGCAGTTCTTC
>NA|NA|TRBJ1-1|TRBV20-1
CSASEPGPNTEAFF
TGCAGTGCTAGTGAACCTGGGCCAAACACTGAAGCTTTCTTT
>TRBD1|NA|TRBJ1-5|TRBV6-5
CASRTGSEGNQPQHF
TGTGCCAGCAGGACAGGGTCGGAAGGCAATCAGCCCCAGCATTTT